This T cell receptor beta chain derives from a study of T cells in Graves' hyperthyroidism and ophthalmopathy. Study-wide results and caveats: Most thyroid-expanded clonotypes above 0.001 were also found in blood.

This clonotype was picked up many times. Its matching antigen is unknown. The cohort's ophthalmopathy patients, a group with duration under 3 months, had a Clinical Activity Score of at least 3 and a NOSPECS grade of at least 4. Patients were excluded for uncontrolled infection, other autoimmune disease, pregnancy or lactation. Each diagnosis drew on symptoms, thyroxine, TRAb, thyroid ultrasound and orbital computed tomography findings. There were TCR beta CDR3 regions amplified from RNA transcripts. Primed by the HTBI set, a first-round RT-PCR was run on the TCR CDR3. TCRdb called the multiplex PCR reads again in MiXCR, with one record for every CDR3 protein. The sample shows about 600,000 distinct CDR3 sequences, 13% to 15% of them seen only once. Unmatched junction bases numbered 11, after V lost 10 bases and J lost 4 bases. Per germline, CDR1 ENHRY and CDR2 SYGVKD. This CDR3 spans 14 amino acids.

The clonotype comes from a woman aged 18-29 years with Graves' ophthalmopathy. Sequenced input: blood. The V gene is TRBV10-3, the J gene TRBJ2-7, with 9 bases identical to TRBD1. The CDR3 sequence: CATANGTGRYEQYF. In nucleotides, the CDR3 is TGTGCCACCGCGAACGGGACAGGGAGATACGAGCAGTACTTC.